The TCR beta chain described here comes from a study of cytomegalovirus exposure and HLA in healthy donors (dated by TCRdb to between 2016 and 2019). Background on the whole study: According to an earlier analysis of a few hundred of the donors, about 170 million T cells yielded over 100 million unique TCR beta sequences and about 300 Gb of sequence data. Every repertoire in the discovery cohort had been generated on one and the same sequencing platform. To decide whether each TCR beta V gene segment behaved as functional or pseudogenic, an earlier analysis of approximately 600 of the donors relied on high-throughput TCR beta sequencing. A later genetic analysis took genome-wide SNP genotypes for about 65% of the roughly 670 donors and used that subset as a discovery cohort. Among the roughly 430 genotyped donors, approximately 81% belonged to the genetic ancestry cluster associated with self-reported Caucasian donors. The later analysis used no new phenotypic data to find candidate immune exposures, relying instead on TCR beta sequences and their occurrence across donors. Among 398 genotyped donors of the cohort, an average of approximately 250,000 unique TCR beta nucleotide sequences were sequenced per donor, 15% to 20% of them non-productive. The study was designed to test whether signatures of past pathogen exposure could be identified by cataloging public T cell receptors. A later analysis re-examined previously published TCR beta repertoires from hundreds of donors and added high-resolution HLA genotyping to investigate patterns of TCR occurrence. An early release covering 500 to 750 HLA-typed donors comprised approximately 290 gigabases of sequencing data and tens of millions of unique TCR sequences. In addition to the first cohort of around 670 subjects, a separate validation cohort of some 120 different subjects was used. Donor age, sex, ethnicity and CMV serostatus were compiled alongside the repertoire data. Roughly 5 DR-DQ haplotypes were handled as single units for association and clustering, since linkage in the cohort was strong. The study used immunosequencing to profile the T cell repertoires of some 600 subjects and linked those repertoires to cytomegalovirus serostatus. HLA typing covered class I and class II loci at four-digit resolution. The study combined high-throughput TCR immunosequencing, statistical association of individual TCRs with disease status, and machine learning to predict cytomegalovirus infection status. Typing coverage varied by locus: roughly 629-630 donors for A, B, C, DRB1 and DQB1; 500 to 550 for DQA1; more than 600 for DPA1; approximately 490 for DPB1.

This clone was detected only a few times. Its target antigen remains unknown. Within one base of it there is no much larger clone, and no base qualities were kept. Library preparation was by the immunoSEQ multiplex PCR assay. For the multiplex PCR, a mixture combining 60 forward primers for TCR Vbeta segments and 13 reverse primers for TCR Jbeta segments was used. Amplification of the CDR3 region of rearranged TCR beta genes was performed with a multiplex PCR assay on genomic DNA. The Illumina HiSeq System was used to sequence the amplified TCR beta libraries as 87-base-pair reads. In the source study's methods: A later analysis counted around 72 million unique TCR beta chains across the 666 repertoires, and around 12 million of these chains were shared by at least two donors. Raw reads were error-corrected and collapsed into unique sequences with a nearest-neighbor algorithm that merged closely related sequences to remove PCR and sequencing errors. CDR3 sequences were aligned to IMGT reference sequences to assign V, D and J gene segments. Each retained sequence needed at least a six-nucleotide match to both a V gene segment and a J gene segment. A rearrangement counted as productive if the CDR3 had no stop codons and remained in frame with V and J, and every other rearrangement counted as non-productive. Following IMGT convention, CDR3 was defined as the stretch from the second conserved V-encoded cysteine to the conserved J-encoded phenylalanine. The earlier analysis of about 640 of the donors excluded any sequence lacking an unambiguous match to a single V gene segment. An earlier analysis of under 750 of the donors called V segments functional above 56.7% productive rearrangements and segregating when the between-donor standard deviation exceeded 5%. A statistical classification framework was developed to diagnose cytomegalovirus status using the catalog of TCR beta chain sequences. V and J gene assignment, in a later analysis, came from comparing TCR nucleotide sequences with IMGT/GENE-DB human TR gene sequences. In a later analysis, CDR3 sequences and most-parsimonious VDJ recombination scenarios were assigned using the TCRdist pipeline. In a later analysis, every TCR beta chain was defined by the combination of its CDR3 amino acid sequence and its V-gene family, and reads without a unique V-gene family were dropped. In a later analysis, around 650 highly shared, low-generation-probability nucleotide sequences were removed to address suspected cross-contamination and a sequencing artifact. A later analysis calculated a clonal expansion index for each public chain from normalized within-repertoire ranks of inferred template counts. Generation probabilities in a later analysis came from a VDJ recombination model fitted to out-of-frame rearrangements, and those results were checked against IGoR. A later analysis scored TCR-TCR, TCR-HLA and TCR-CMV co-occurrence with hypergeometric tests, applying a repertoire-size bias correction to TCR pairs. To estimate false discovery rates, a later analysis permuted the HLA or CMV assignments 20 times. A later analysis grouped co-occurring TCRs with DBSCAN, adding TCRdist sequence similarity when clustering within HLA-allele-positive subsets. Repertoires with fewer than 30,000 or more than 120,000 public chains, plus five repertoires with anomalous nucleotide sharing, were excluded from co-occurrence clustering. TCRdb re-hosts the immuneACCESS table, in-frame sequences only. Its copies lack some clones; in the studies checked, an unresolved V gene accounts for under half of them, and the cause for the rest is not known. V and J calls and clone size follow that table, whereas D and trimming were derived from the DNA. This sample has roughly 120,000 clones in its table, and roughly 63% of those were observed once. The top ten hold about 5% of the sample.

The paper as a whole reports these results and caveats: In a later analysis, most CMV-associated TCR beta chains were found to appear HLA-restricted, with HLA associations seemingly driven largely by CMV exposure. At a false discovery rate of 0.05, a later analysis linked under 20,000 TCR beta sequences to specific HLA alleles. HLA typing was unavailable for some donors at each locus, so association tests used only the typed subset. Strong co-occurrence of HLA alleles, especially DR and DQ, made assigning TCR associations to individual alleles difficult. In a later analysis, TCR association rates were found to vary across HLA loci, with the most associated TCRs seen for DRB1 alleles and the fewest for HLA-C alleles. Because counts were too low, seventeen rarely observed V segments, including chromosome 9 orphons, were excluded from the earlier analysis of 587 of the donors. The sequencing pipeline was judged likely to have produced a cluster of highly shared sequence variants as a technical artifact. In a later genetic analysis, fewer N-insertions in productive TCRs were reported among donors in an Asian-associated ancestry cluster than the roughly 670-donor mean. The authors suggested that the approach could potentially be extended to other disease states and immunological phenotypes. Linkage disequilibrium might explain the correlated functional status among segregating V segments, but an unknown experimental factor could not be excluded. In both the original and validation cohorts, the classifier was reported to diagnose cytomegalovirus status with high specificity and sensitivity. The only immune exposure information available for the cohort was CMV serostatus. The cohort was sequenced for TCR beta chains only, and without alpha or paired-chain data the features that could be detected were limited. In a later genetic analysis, a missense DCLRE1C variant was associated with V-gene and J-gene trimming of TCR beta chains, and the association was replicated in an independent cohort. Several of the top co-occurrence clusters appeared to be linked to parvovirus B19, influenza, CMV and Epstein-Barr virus, according to a later analysis. Broadly in line with IMGT annotations, most TCR beta V segments showed up in productive rearrangements about 90% or about 30% of the time in an earlier analysis of several hundred of the donors. Roughly uniform sequencing depth across donors was assumed in presence/absence analyses, although this assumption may not hold. A later analysis found that HLA-associated TCR beta chains were more clonally expanded and had lower generation probabilities than equally common non-associated chains. Across donors, most TCR sequences were observed very rarely, whereas some public TCRs were present in many individuals. In vitro tests confirmed that a few of the cytomegalovirus-associated TCR beta chains recognize cytomegalovirus antigens. A further reported finding was that TCR beta sequences accurately predicted the HLA-A and HLA-B alleles for most subjects in the first cohort. The study listed around 160 TCR beta chains as associated with cytomegalovirus.

In total, around 600 healthy bone marrow donors made up the cohort. Cohort members were all nominally healthy when sampled, although unrecorded immune exposures were likely present. The donor was CMV seropositive and belonged to the group of about 290 seropositive cohort members. Each donor provided a peripheral blood sample, and peripheral blood mononuclear cells were used for TCR beta sequencing. The Qiagen DNeasy Blood Extraction Kit was used to extract genomic DNA from the blood cell samples. Sequencing used PBMCs. This TCR derives from a woman in her 70s in good health and CMV-seropositive.

This receptor carries the CDR3 CASNDGSSGNTIYF. In nucleotides, the sequence is TGTGCCAGCAACGACGGGAGCTCTGGAAACACCATATATTTT. Here the chain combines TRBV2 and TRBJ1-3, with the D gene not clear enough to name. From its cysteine to its phenylalanine, the CDR3 spans 14 amino acids. CDR3 DNA is the only sequence kept; it has 42 bases, read in frame from the first base. CDR1 and CDR2 (SNHLY, FYNNEI) derive from the germline V gene. V was cut back by 7 bases and J by 0 bases, leaving a gap of 10 bases between them.